This T cell receptor (beta chain) derives from a study of blood T cells in healthy people across ages. The CDR3 loop spans 16 amino acids. CDR1 and CDR2 from the germline V gene are MDHEN and SYDVKM. The V and J ends lost 8 bases and 5 bases, in that order; junction bases with no gene match: 13. All donors came from Russia, were Caucasian and healthy, and spanned ages about 6 to 100. The authors ran a second PCR of about 6 to 12 cycles using a sample-barcoded 5' primer and a J-beta primer mix. TCRdb fed the 5' RACE reads into MiXCR, producing one record per CDR3 protein. The sample carries almost 550,000 distinct CDR3 sequences, 20% to 30% recorded once. These sequences were also reported in another study, on T cells of mothers and their children.

The TCR originated in a boy between 10 and 17 years old in good health. The rearrangement joins TRBV28 to TRBJ2-3; 10 nucleotides agree with TRBD1. Sequencing was carried out using blood. This CDR3 is CASPPPPGQGLDTQYF. The CDR3 DNA reads as TGTGCCAGCCCCCCACCCCCGGGACAGGGGTTAGATACGCAGTATTTT.